This TCR beta chain derives from a study of T-cell memory formation after mild COVID-19. Notes on the study in general: The finding that pre-infection memory included some responding clones suggested that cross-reactive memory joined. Clones contracting over day 15 to 85 were CD4/CD8 balanced, with later expanders leaning CD4+.

5'RACE primed at constant segments yielded TCR alpha and TCR beta cDNA libraries bearing sample barcodes and UMIs. TCRdb re-called the 5' RACE reads through MiXCR, storing one row per CDR3 protein. The table lists 110,000 or so distinct CDR3 sequences, 20% to 25% of them singletons. The V gene's germline CDR1 is SEHNR and CDR2 FQNEAQ (reference sequence). The CDR3 is 15 amino acids. The V end was cut by 4 bases, the J end by 7 bases, with 17 bases between. Only a few counts were recorded for this clonotype. The antigen is not known. The sequence was collected from a man aged 18 to 35 who had mild COVID-19 (a few samples of this study predate the infection). Cell type and time point are not known. J is TRBJ1-5 and V is TRBV7-9; possible D gene TRBD1, 5 bases. Specimen: PBMCs or a T cell subset sorted from them (not recorded which). CDR3 amino acids: CASSSDRDPGQPQHF. In DNA, the CDR3 is TGTGCCAGCAGCTCAGACCGGGACCCGGGGCAGCCCCAGCATTTT.